Below, 28 T cell receptor beta chains from the same sample are listed, as sequenced in a study of radiotherapy plus CTLA-4 blockade in lung cancer. Sequencing was performed with immunoSEQ multiplex PCR; in TCRdb, only in-frame clones are kept and a portion is missing. The repertoire holds tens of thousands of clones, with 80% to 85% as singletons. The material was peripheral blood, obtained from a patient treated with radiotherapy plus ipilimumab. The receptor source for this set is a human donor with non-small cell lung cancer who had stable disease on radiotherapy plus ipilimumab.

This clone was seen a single time. The chain couples TRBV19 to TRBJ1-1, with D unresolved. Germline CDR1 is LNHDA and CDR2 is SQIVND (reference sequence). This CDR3 has 15 amino acids. Trimming stripped 2 bases from V and 0 bases from J, with 10 bases between. The CDR3, as DNA: TGTGCCAGTAGTATATTAGGACGGCTGAACACTGAAGCTTTCTTT. This translates into CASSILGRLNTEAFF. Filled out from reference TRBV19 and TRBJ1-1, the complete variable domain reads DGGITQSPKYLFRKEGQNVTLSCEQNLNHDAMYWYRQDPGQGLRLIYYSQIVNDFQKGDIAEGYSVSREKKESFPLTVTSAQKNPTAFYLCASSILGRLNTEAFFGQGTRLTVV.

CDR3 protein: CASSLPGGGTGELFF. CDR3 nucleotides: TGTGCCAGCAGCTTGCCGGGCGGGGGCACCGGGGAGCTGTTTTTT. This sequence joins TRBV5-4 and TRBJ2-2, with 7 bases that match TRBD2. CDR1 SGHNT and CDR2 YYREEE come from the germline V gene (reference sequence). V shed 1 base and J 4 bases; nucleotides not matched to a gene: 4. The CDR3 is made up of 15 amino acids.

The genes are TRBV5-1 and TRBJ1-1; no clear D. Looked up from germline, CDR1 is SGHRS and CDR2 is YFSETQ. CDR3 length: 14 residues. With 4 bases removed from V and 0 bases from J, the gap between germline ends came to 10 bases. CDR3 sequence reads: CASSLISMNTEAFF. The CDR3 nucleotides read TGCGCCAGCAGCCTTATATCTATGAACACTGAAGCTTTCTTT.

The rearrangement uses TRBV6-1 and TRBJ2-1; D gene unclear. The V and J ends lost 6 bases and 8 bases respectively, with 11 bases between them. Germline CDR1 and CDR2: MNHNS and SASEGT. CDR3 length: 12 amino acids. CDR3 sequence (DNA): TGTGCCAGCAGCCCCCCGGCCCATGAGCAGTTCTTC. Its translation is CASSPPAHEQFF.

This chain connects TRBV27 to TRBJ1-4; the D is unclear. The germline CDR1 and CDR2 sequences are MNHEY and SMNVEV (reference sequence). The CDR3 is made up of 17 amino acids. With 4 bases removed from V and 2 bases from J, the gap between germline ends came to 17 bases. This chain's CDR3 is CASSSISPAGTNEKLFF. For the CDR3, the DNA is TGTGCCAGCAGTTCTATATCCCCGGCAGGCACTAATGAAAAACTGTTTTTT.

CDR3 nucleotide sequence: TGTGCCAGCAGTTCGAACAGGGTTAATTCACCCCTCCACTTT. Its translation: CASSSNRVNSPLHF. The chain has TRBV6-5 and TRBJ1-6, with D maybe TRBD1 (6 bases). V shed 4 bases and J shed 6 bases, with 10 bases lying between them. CDR3 length: 14 residues. Looked up from germline, CDR1 is MNHEY and CDR2 is SVGAGI.

This chain connects TRBV7-2 to TRBJ1-1; no firm D call. The CDR3 is 14 amino acids. Per the germline V gene, CDR1 is SGHTA and CDR2 is FQGNSA. V lost 6 bases, J lost 1 base, and 12 bases lay in between. The CDR3, as DNA: TGTGCCAGCAGAGCTGATTCAACGAACACTGAAGCTTTCTTT. It is translated as CASRADSTNTEAFF.

The chain combines TRBV5-4 with TRBJ2-7; D gene unclear. Germline CDR1 reads SGHNT; CDR2 reads YYREEE (reference sequence). This CDR3 has 15 residues. Trimming took 0 bases from V and 0 from J, leaving 10 bases between them. The CDR3 nucleotides are TGTGCCAGCAGCTTGGATTGGTCAGGCTCCTACGAGCAGTACTTC. Translated: CASSLDWSGSYEQYF.

The chain uses TRBV28 and TRBJ2-5; 10 bases map to TRBD2. V gave up 7 bases and J gave up 2 bases; unmatched junction bases: 10. The CDR3 length is 16 residues. Germline CDR1 MDHEN, CDR2 SYDVKM. The CDR3: CASNRRLAGAQETQYF. CDR3 bases: TGTGCCAGCAATCGCCGGCTAGCGGGGGCTCAAGAGACCCAGTACTTC.

The V and J genes are TRBV11-3 and TRBJ2-2; no firm D call. Germline V gene data show CDR1 as SGHNT and CDR2 as YENEEA. CDR3 length: 14 residues. Trimming pared 3 bases from V and 5 bases from J, leaving 10 bases between. DNA of the CDR3: TGTGCCAGCAGCTTTCTTCCCGGTACCGGGGAGCTGTTTTTT. Residues: CASSFLPGTGELFF.

Only one count was recorded for this clone. The J gene is TRBJ2-7, the V gene TRBV5-8; 7 nucleotides line up with TRBD2. Germline CDR1 reads SGHTS; CDR2 reads YDEGEE. This CDR3 has 16 residues. Trimming removed 4 bases from V and 4 bases from J; junction bases left unmatched: 14. CDR3 in amino acids: CASSHVSPGGGYEQYF. CDR3 coding DNA: TGTGCCAGCAGCCATGTTTCCCCGGGAGGCGGGTACGAGCAGTACTTC. The variable domain in full, completed from reference TRBV5-8 and TRBJ2-7, reads EAGVTQSPTHLIKTRGQQATLRCSPISGHTSVYWYQQALGLGLQFLLWYDEGEERNRGNFPPRFSGRQFPNYSSELNVNALELEDSALYLCASSHVSPGGGYEQYFGPGTRLTVT.

The chain uses TRBV19 and TRBJ2-1; 12 positions agree with TRBD2. This CDR3 spans 17 amino acids. From germline, CDR1 is LNHDA and CDR2 SQIVND (reference sequence). J lost 5 bases, V lost 5 bases, and 10 bases had no gene match. The CDR3 loop is CASSPGLAGTPDNEQFF. In DNA form, the CDR3 reads TGTGCCAGTAGTCCCGGACTAGCGGGGACCCCGGACAATGAGCAGTTCTTC.

The J gene is TRBJ2-1, the V gene TRBV28, with D hard to call. The V end lost 6 bases, the J end lost 7 bases, and 7 bases lay between the germline ends. The CDR3 contains 11 residues. Germline V gives CDR1 MDHEN, CDR2 SYDVKM. The CDR3 nucleotides are TGTGCCAGCAGCCTACTTAATGAGCAGTTCTTC. Translation gives CASSLLNEQFF.

The rearrangement joins TRBV5-5 to TRBJ2-7; a possible D gene is TRBD1 (5 bases). This CDR3 is built from 13 residues. Trimming left V 4 bases short and J 9 bases short, with 17 bases between. CDR1 is SGHKS and CDR2 is YYEKEE in the germline V gene (reference sequence). The CDR3 DNA is TGTGCCAGCAGCAATGACAGTCCCCGAAGGCAGTACTTC. This translates into CASSNDSPRRQYF.

The V and J genes are TRBV5-1 and TRBJ2-1; tentative D call: TRBD1 (6 bases). The CDR3 extends over 16 amino acids. The ends were cut back, 3 bases at V and 4 bases at J, with 17 bases in the middle. CDR1 and CDR2 (germline): SGHRS, YFSETQ. CDR3 residues: CASSSRDTEGYNEQFF. CDR3 nucleotide sequence: TGCGCCAGCAGCTCCCGGGACACGGAAGGGTACAATGAGCAGTTCTTC. The full variable domain, completed using reference TRBV5-1 and TRBJ2-1, is KAGVTQTPRYLIKTRGQQVTLSCSPISGHRSVSWYQQTPGQGLQFLFEYFSETQRNKGNFPGRFSGRQFSNSRSEMNVSTLELGDSALYLCASSSRDTEGYNEQFFGPGTRLTVL.

The rearrangement joins TRBV19 to TRBJ2-7; 8 nucleotides agree with TRBD1. V shed 3 bases, J shed 5 bases, and the junction held 9 bases outside the gene matches. Germline V gene data show CDR1 as LNHDA and CDR2 as SQIVND (reference sequence). There are 15 residues in the CDR3. CDR3 DNA: TGTGCCAGTAGTATTGGGAGACAGGGGTATCACGAGCAGTACTTC. This encodes CASSIGRQGYHEQYF.

The sample holds one count of this clone. The rearrangement joins TRBV10-2 to TRBJ1-1, with 8 bases lining up with TRBD1. The V gene end was trimmed by 0 bases and the J gene end by 10 bases; junction bases not matched to a gene: 7. Per germline, CDR1 WSHSY and CDR2 SAAADI. This CDR3 has 14 residues. CDR3 in amino acids: CASSESRWTGPAFF. CDR3 nucleotides: TGCGCCAGCAGTGAGTCGAGGTGGACAGGGCCAGCTTTCTTT.

CDR3 in amino acids: CASSLTGANVLTF. DNA of the CDR3: TGTGCCAGCAGCTTGACTGGGGCCAACGTCCTGACTTTC. This rearrangement joins TRBV13 to TRBJ2-6; D ambiguous. V dropped 3 bases and J dropped 2 bases, with 2 bases sitting between them. Germline V lookup: CDR1 PRHDT, CDR2 FYEKMQ (reference sequence). The CDR3 runs to 13 residues. Full variable domain (missing parts from reference TRBV13 and TRBJ2-6): AAGVIQSPRHLIKEKRETATLKCYPIPRHDTVYWYQQGPGQDPQFLISFYEKMQSDKGSIPDRFSAQQFSDYHSELNMSSLELGDSALYFCASSLTGANVLTFGAGSRLTVL.

V usage is TRBV7-8 and J usage is TRBJ2-2; D not resolved. Deletions cut 5 bases from V and 10 bases from J, with 11 bases between. Per germline, CDR1 SGHVS and CDR2 FQNEAQ. The CDR3 totals 12 residues. The CDR3 is CASSLYILELFF. The CDR3 DNA follows: TGTGCCAGCAGCCTCTACATTTTGGAGCTGTTTTTT.

The chain links TRBV11-2 to TRBJ1-2, with D possibly TRBD1 on 6 matching bases. Trimming shortened V by 5 bases and J by 8 bases, and 15 bases separated the two germline ends. Germline V gives CDR1 SGHAT, CDR2 FQNNGV. The CDR3 is made up of 13 amino acids. The CDR3 here is CASSPNRDRGYTF. The CDR3 DNA reads TGTGCCAGCAGCCCCAACAGGGACCGGGGCTACACCTTC.

The chain joins TRBV6-5 to TRBJ2-3; D is possibly TRBD1 or TRBD2 (5 bases each). The ends were cut back, 2 bases at V and 1 base at J, with 10 bases in the middle. The CDR3 has 15 residues. Germline CDR1 MNHEY, CDR2 SVGAGI. The DNA for the CDR3 is TGTGCCAGCAGTTACCGGGACGGGGGCACAGATACGCAGTATTTT. Its protein product is CASSYRDGGTDTQYF.

The V and J genes are TRBV7-3 and TRBJ2-6, with D hard to call. Germline V gene lookup returns CDR1 SGHTA and CDR2 FQGTGA. The CDR3 length is 17 residues. V shed 5 bases and J shed 2 bases, with 16 bases lying between them. CDR3 amino acids: CASSTDHSGPGANVLTF. CDR3 nucleotide sequence: TGTGCCAGCAGCACCGACCATAGTGGCCCTGGGGCCAACGTCCTGACTTTC. The variable domain in full, with the rest retrieved from reference TRBV7-3 and TRBJ2-6, is GAGVSQTPSNKVTEKGKYVELRCDPISGHTALYWYRQSLGQGPEFLIYFQGTGAADDSGLPNDRFFAVRPEGSVSTLKIQRTERGDSAVYLCASSTDHSGPGANVLTFGAGSRLTVL.

The CDR3 loop reads CASSAVGGEQYF. The DNA for the CDR3 is TGTGCCAGCAGTGCGGTTGGTGGCGAGCAGTACTTC. The chain combines TRBV6-1 with TRBJ2-7, with D uncertain. This CDR3 is 12 amino acids long. In germline, CDR1 is MNHNS, CDR2 SASEGT. V was trimmed by 4 bases and J by 6 bases, leaving 10 bases between them.

The chain employs TRBV7-6 and TRBJ1-5, with 10 positions matching TRBD1. Germline lookup yields CDR1 SGHVS and CDR2 FNYEAQ. The J segment lost 0 bases and the V segment lost 5 bases, leaving 4 bases of the junction unmatched. The CDR3 covers 16 residues. The CDR3 sequence is CASSLTGGHSNQPQHF. In DNA form, the CDR3 reads TGTGCCAGCAGCCTGACAGGGGGCCATAGCAATCAGCCCCAGCATTTT.

V usage is TRBV7-6 and J usage is TRBJ2-7; possibly TRBD2 for D (6 bases). V shed 0 bases and J shed 2 bases, with 11 bases lying between them. Germline CDR1 reads SGHVS; CDR2 reads FNYEAQ. The CDR3 totals 15 residues. CDR3 nucleotide sequence: TGTGCCAGCAGCTTAGCGGAGGGAGTGGCCTACGAGCAGTACTTC. Residues: CASSLAEGVAYEQYF.

CDR3 coding DNA: TGTGCCAGCAGTTCCAGGGGGTATCGGGGCCAGGTTCAAGCAGACACTGAAGCTTTCTTT. It is translated as CASSSRGYRGQVQADTEAFF. This rearrangement joins TRBV27 to TRBJ1-1, with TRBD1 matching over 7 bases. CDR1 and CDR2 (germline): MNHEY, SMNVEV (reference sequence). V dropped 4 bases and J dropped 3; count of bases not matched to a gene: 23. The CDR3 is made up of 20 amino acids.

The rearrangement links TRBV18 to TRBJ1-6, with D perhaps TRBD1 (6 bases). The CDR3 has 14 amino acids. Germline loops: CDR1 KGHSH, CDR2 LQKENI. V was cut by 4 bases and J by 4 bases, with 8 bases left in between. CDR3 sequence reads: CASSRDKYNSPLHF. As DNA, the CDR3 is TGTGCCAGCTCACGGGACAAATATAATTCACCCCTCCACTTT.

This chain joins TRBV5-6 and TRBJ1-6, with no clear D. Germline V gene sequence: CDR1 SGHDT, CDR2 YYEEEE. V lost 4 bases and J lost 7, with 9 bases in between. This CDR3 is 13 amino acids long. The CDR3 protein is CASSLGRNSPLHF. The CDR3 bases are TGTGCCAGCAGCCTCGGTCGGAATTCACCCCTCCACTTT.